The text below deals with one TCR beta chain. V dropped 4 bases and J dropped 7; count of bases not matched to a gene: 5. There are 13 residues in the CDR3. The germline gives CDR1 SQVTM, CDR2 ANQGSEA. This sample is part of a study of blood T cell repertoires in COVID-19. Sequenced by immunoSEQ multiplex PCR; TCRdb stores in-frame clones only, minus some. The data show about 410,000 clones, about 91% seen once. The V gene is TRBV29-1, the J gene TRBJ2-4, with 9 bases that match TRBD1. The specimen was peripheral blood. This TCR was recovered from a middle-aged woman with COVID-19, enrolled during active disease. DNA of the CDR3: TGCAGCGTTGCACAGGGGGCGCGGAACATTCAGTACTTC. Translating it yields CSVAQGARNIQYF.